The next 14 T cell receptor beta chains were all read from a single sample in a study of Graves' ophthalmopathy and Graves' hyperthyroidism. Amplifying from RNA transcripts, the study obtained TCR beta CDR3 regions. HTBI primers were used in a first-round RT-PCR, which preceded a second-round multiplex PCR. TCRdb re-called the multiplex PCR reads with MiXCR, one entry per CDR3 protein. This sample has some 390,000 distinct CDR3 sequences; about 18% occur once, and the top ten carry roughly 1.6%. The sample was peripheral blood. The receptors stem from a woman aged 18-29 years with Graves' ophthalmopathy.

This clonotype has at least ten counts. The CDR3 DNA is TGTGCCTGGCTGAGGACAGACTACGGTTCCGGCTACACCTTC. It yields the protein CAWLRTDYGSGYTF. The chain couples TRBV30 to TRBJ1-2; a weak D match, TRBD1 (6 bases). Trimming pared 5 bases from V and 8 bases from J, leaving 21 bases between. The CDR3 is 14 amino acids. CDR1 and CDR2 (germline): GTSNPN, SVGIG (reference sequence).

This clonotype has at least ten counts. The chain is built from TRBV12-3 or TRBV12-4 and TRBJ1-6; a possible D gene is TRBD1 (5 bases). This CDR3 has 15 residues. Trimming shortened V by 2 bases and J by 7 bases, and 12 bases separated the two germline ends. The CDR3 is CASSLWGLRNSPLHF. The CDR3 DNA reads TGTGCCAGCAGTTTATGGGGACTAAGAAATTCACCCCTCCACTTT.

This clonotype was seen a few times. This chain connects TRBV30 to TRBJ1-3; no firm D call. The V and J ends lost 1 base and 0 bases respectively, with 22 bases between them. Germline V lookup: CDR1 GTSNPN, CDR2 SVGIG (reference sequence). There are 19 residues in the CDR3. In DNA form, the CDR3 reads TGTGCCTGGAGTGGTAAAACAGCTTGGGAATCTCTCTCTGGAAACACCATATATTTT. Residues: CAWSGKTAWESLSGNTIYF.

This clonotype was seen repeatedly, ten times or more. CDR3 DNA: TGTGCCAGCAGAACCTTGGTGGGGGTGGAAGTGAACACTGAAGCTTTCTTT. Translating it yields CASRTLVGVEVNTEAFF. J is TRBJ1-1 and V is TRBV19; D perhaps matches TRBD1 (5 bases). CDR3 size: 17 residues. Looked up from germline, CDR1 is LNHDA and CDR2 is SQIVND (reference sequence). V lost 9 bases and J lost 0, with 23 bases in between.

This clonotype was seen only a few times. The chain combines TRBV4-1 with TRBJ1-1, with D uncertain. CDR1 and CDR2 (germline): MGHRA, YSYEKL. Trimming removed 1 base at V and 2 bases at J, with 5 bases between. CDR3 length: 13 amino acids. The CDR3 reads CASSQVTNTEAFF. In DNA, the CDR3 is TGCGCCAGCAGCCAAGTCACCAACACTGAAGCTTTCTTT.

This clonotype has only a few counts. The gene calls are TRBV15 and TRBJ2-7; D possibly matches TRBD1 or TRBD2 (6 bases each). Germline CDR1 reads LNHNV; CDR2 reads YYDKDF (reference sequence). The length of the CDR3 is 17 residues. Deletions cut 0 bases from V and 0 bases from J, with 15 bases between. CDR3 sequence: CATSRDRGGPSSYEQYF. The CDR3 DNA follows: TGTGCCACCAGCAGAGATCGTGGGGGGCCCAGCTCCTACGAGCAGTACTTC.

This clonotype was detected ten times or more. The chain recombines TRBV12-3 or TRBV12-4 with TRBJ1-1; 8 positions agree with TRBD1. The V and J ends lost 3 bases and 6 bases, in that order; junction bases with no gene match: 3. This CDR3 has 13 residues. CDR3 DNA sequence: TGTGCCAGCAGTTTCAGGGGGCGGGCTGAAGCTTTCTTT. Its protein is CASSFRGRAEAFF.

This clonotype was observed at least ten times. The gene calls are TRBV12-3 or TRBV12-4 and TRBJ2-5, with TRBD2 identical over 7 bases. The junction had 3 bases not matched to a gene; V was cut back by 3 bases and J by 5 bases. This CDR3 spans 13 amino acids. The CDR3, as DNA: TGTGCCAGCAGTTTTGGGAGGGCGGAGACCCAGTACTTC. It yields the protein CASSFGRAETQYF.

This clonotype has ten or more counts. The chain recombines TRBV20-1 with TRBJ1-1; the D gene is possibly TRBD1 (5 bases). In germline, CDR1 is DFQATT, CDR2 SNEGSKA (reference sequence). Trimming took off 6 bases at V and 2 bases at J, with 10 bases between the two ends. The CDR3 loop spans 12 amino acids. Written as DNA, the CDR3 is TGCAGTGCGACAGATCTTAACACTGAAGCTTTCTTT. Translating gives CSATDLNTEAFF.

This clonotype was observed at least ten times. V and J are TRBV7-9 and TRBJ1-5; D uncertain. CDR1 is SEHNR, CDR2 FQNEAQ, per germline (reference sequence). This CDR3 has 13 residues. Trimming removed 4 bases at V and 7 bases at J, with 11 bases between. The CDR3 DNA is TGTGCCAGCAGCTCGTCCCCAGCCCAGCCCCAGCATTTT. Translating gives CASSSSPAQPQHF.

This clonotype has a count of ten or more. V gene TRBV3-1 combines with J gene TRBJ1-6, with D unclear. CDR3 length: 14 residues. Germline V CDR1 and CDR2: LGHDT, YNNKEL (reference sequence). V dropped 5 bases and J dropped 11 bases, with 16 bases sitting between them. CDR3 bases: TGTGCCAGCAGCGATACGGGGTCCGGGACACCCCTCCACTTT. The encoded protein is CASSDTGSGTPLHF.

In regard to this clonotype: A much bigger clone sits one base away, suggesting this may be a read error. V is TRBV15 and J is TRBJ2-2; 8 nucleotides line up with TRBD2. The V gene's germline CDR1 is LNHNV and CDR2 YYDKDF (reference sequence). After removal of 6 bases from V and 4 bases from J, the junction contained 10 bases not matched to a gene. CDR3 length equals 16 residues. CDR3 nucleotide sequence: TGTGCCACCAGAAGCCTCGGGGGGGTGGGCACCGGGGAGCTGTTTTTT. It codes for CATRSLGGVGTGELFF.

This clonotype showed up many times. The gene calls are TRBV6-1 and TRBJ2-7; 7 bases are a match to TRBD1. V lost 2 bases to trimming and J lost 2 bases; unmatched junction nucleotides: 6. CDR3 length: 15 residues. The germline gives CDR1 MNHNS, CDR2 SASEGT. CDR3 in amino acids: CASSEKAGGPYEQYF. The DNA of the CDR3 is TGTGCCAGCAGTGAAAAGGCAGGGGGACCCTACGAGCAGTACTTC.

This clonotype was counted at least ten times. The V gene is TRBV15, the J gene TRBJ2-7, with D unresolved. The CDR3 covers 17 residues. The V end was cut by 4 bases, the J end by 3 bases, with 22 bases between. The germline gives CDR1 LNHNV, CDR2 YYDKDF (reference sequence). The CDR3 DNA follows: TGTGCCACCAGCACCGGAGAAGGTATTACCTCCCTCTACGAGCAGTACTTC. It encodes CATSTGEGITSLYEQYF.